This T cell receptor (beta chain) was captured by sequencing in a study of naive and memory T cell subsets. Broader study findings: The power law exponent of TCR abundance differed between naive and memory cells. Over 85% of naive TCR sequences appeared only once, unlike memory subsets.

An equimolar mix of two oligonucleotides served as the beta constant-region primer for TRBC1 and TRBC2. Ligated cDNA was amplified by four rounds of PCR with nested alpha and beta constant-region primers and SP2. From the UMI-ligation and nested PCR reads, TCRdb called clonotypes with MiXCR, one entry per CDR3 protein. The sample includes more than 100,000 distinct CDR3 sequences, 36% of them seen just once. V was clipped by 1 base and J by 7 bases, with 17 bases between them. The CDR3 sequence is 15 residues long. The V gene's germline CDR1 is SGHTA and CDR2 FQGNSA. Worth noting for this clonotype: Its target is unknown.

Cells stained for CD3, CD4, CD8, CD45RA and CD27 were sorted into four subsets. Sequencing was performed on central memory CD4+ T cells from blood. The V gene is TRBV7-2, the J gene TRBJ2-7, with D perhaps given as TRBD1 or TRBD2 (5 bases each). This receptor was taken from a human donor in good health. In DNA form, the CDR3 reads TGTGCCAGCAGCTTAGTCCGGGACCCAACGTTGGAGCAGTACTTC. It translates to CASSLVRDPTLEQYF.